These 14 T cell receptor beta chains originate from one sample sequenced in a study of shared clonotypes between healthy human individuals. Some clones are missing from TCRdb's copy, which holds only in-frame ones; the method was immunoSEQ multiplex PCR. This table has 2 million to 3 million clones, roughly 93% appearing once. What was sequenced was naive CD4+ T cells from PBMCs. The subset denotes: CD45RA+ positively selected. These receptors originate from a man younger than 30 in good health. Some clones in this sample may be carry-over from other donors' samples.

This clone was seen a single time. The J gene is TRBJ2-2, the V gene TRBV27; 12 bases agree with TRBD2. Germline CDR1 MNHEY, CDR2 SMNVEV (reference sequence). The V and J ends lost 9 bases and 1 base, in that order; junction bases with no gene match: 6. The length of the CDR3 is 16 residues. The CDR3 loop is CASLTGLAGNTGELFF. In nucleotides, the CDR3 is TGTGCCAGTCTCACGGGACTAGCGGGGAACACCGGGGAGCTGTTTTTT.

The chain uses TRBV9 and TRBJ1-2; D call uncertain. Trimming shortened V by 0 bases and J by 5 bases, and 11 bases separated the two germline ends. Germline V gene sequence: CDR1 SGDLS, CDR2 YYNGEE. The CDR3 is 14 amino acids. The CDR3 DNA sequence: TGTGCCAGCAGCGTAGATAGTGGGCAGTATGGCTACACCTTC. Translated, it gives CASSVDSGQYGYTF. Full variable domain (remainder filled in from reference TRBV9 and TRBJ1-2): DSGVTQTPKHLITATGQRVTLRCSPRSGDLSVYWYQQSLDQGLQFLIQYYNGEERAKGNILERFSAQQFPDLHSELNLSSLELGDSALYFCASSVDSGQYGYTFGSGTRLTVV.

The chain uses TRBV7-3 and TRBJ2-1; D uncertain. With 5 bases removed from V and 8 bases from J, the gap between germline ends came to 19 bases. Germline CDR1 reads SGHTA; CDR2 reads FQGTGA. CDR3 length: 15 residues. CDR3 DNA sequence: TGTGCCAGCAGCCTACTTAATGGCGAGTTTGATGAGCAGTTCTTC. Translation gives CASSLLNGEFDEQFF. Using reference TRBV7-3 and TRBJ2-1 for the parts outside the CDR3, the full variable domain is GAGVSQTPSNKVTEKGKYVELRCDPISGHTALYWYRQSLGQGPEFLIYFQGTGAADDSGLPNDRFFAVRPEGSVSTLKIQRTERGDSAVYLCASSLLNGEFDEQFFGPGTRLTVL.

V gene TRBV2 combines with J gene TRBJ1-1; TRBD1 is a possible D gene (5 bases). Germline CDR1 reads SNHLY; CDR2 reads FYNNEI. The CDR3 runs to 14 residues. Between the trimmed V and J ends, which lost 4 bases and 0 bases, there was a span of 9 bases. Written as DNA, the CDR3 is TGTGCCAGCAGTGGGGGACCTTTGAACACTGAAGCTTTCTTT. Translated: CASSGGPLNTEAFF.

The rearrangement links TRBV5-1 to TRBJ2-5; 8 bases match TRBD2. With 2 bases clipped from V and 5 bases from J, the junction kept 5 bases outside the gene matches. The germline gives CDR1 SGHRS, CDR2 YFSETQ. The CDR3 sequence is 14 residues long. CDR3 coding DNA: TGCGCCAGCAGCTTAGCGGGAGAGGTGGAGACCCAGTACTTC. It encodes CASSLAGEVETQYF.

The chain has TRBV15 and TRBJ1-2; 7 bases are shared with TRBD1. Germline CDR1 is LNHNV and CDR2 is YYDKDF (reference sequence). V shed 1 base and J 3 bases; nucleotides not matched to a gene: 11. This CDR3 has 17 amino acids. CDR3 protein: CATSRGSEIRGYYGYTF. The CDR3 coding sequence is TGTGCCACCAGCAGAGGCTCAGAGATCAGGGGGTACTATGGCTACACCTTC.

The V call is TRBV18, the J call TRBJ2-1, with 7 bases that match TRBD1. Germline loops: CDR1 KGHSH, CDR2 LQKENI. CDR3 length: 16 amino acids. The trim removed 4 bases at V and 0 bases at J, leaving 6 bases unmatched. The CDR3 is CASSQNSGGSYNEQFF. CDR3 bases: TGTGCCAGCTCACAGAATTCAGGGGGCTCCTACAATGAGCAGTTCTTC.

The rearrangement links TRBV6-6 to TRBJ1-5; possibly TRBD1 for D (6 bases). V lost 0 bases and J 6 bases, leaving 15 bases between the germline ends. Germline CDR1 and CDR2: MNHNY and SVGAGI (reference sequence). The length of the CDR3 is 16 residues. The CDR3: CASSYSTLGASQPQHF. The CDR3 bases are TGTGCCAGCAGTTACTCGACTCTGGGGGCGAGTCAGCCCCAGCATTTT.

This CDR3 is CASSGRGISTEAFF. Here the CDR3 DNA reads TGTGCCAGCAGCGGGAGGGGTATTTCCACTGAAGCTTTCTTT. The chain joins TRBV28 to TRBJ1-1; the D gene is possibly TRBD1 (5 bases). The V gene lost 6 bases and the J gene lost 4 bases, with 15 bases spanning the gap. The CDR3 spans 14 residues. Germline V gene lookup returns CDR1 MDHEN and CDR2 SYDVKM.

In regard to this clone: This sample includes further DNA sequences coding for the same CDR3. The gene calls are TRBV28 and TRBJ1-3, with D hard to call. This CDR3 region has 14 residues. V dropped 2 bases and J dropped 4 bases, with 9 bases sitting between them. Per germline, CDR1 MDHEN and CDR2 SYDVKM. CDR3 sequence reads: CASSLPGRGNTIYF. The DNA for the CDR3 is TGTGCCAGCAGTTTACCGGGGAGGGGAAACACCATATATTTT. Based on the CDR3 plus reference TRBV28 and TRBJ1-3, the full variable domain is DVKVTQSSRYLVKRTGEKVFLECVQDMDHENMFWYRQDPGLGLRLIYFSYDVKMKEKGDIPEGYSVSREKKERFSLILESASTNQTSMYLCASSLPGRGNTIYFGEGSWLTVV.

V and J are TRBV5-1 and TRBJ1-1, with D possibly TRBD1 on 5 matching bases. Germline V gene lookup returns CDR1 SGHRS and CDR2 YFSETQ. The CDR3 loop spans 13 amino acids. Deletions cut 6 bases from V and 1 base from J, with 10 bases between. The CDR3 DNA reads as TGCGCCAGCACCCAAGGGGAGAACACTGAAGCTTTCTTT. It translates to CASTQGENTEAFF.

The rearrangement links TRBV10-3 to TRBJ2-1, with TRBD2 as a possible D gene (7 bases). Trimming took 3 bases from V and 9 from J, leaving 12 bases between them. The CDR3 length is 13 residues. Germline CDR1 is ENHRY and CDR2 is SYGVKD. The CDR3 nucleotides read TGTGCCATCAGTGATAAAGGGGGGGCTGAGCAGTTCTTC. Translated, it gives CAISDKGGAEQFF.

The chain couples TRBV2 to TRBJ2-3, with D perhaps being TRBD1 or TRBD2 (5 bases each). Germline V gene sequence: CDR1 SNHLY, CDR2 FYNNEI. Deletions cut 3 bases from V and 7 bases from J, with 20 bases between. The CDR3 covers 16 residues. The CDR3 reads CASSEGENRLVYTQYF. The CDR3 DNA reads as TGTGCCAGCAGTGAGGGGGAGAACAGGCTAGTTTATACGCAGTATTTT.

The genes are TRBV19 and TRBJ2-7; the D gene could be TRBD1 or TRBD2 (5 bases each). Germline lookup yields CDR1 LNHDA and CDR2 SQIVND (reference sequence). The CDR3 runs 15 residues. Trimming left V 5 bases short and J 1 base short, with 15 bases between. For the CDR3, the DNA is TGTGCCAGTAGTTGGGGCCGGGAAACATCCTACGAGCAGTACTTC. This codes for CASSWGRETSYEQYF.